The 8 T cell receptor beta chains given below trace back to one sample, sequenced in a study of CD8 T cells in ankylosing spondylitis. One entry per CDR3 protein, called by TCRdb with MiXCR from the 5' RACE reads. The table shows hundreds of thousands of distinct CDR3 sequences, with 20% occurring only once. Sequencing was performed on blood, either unsorted or a sorted T cell fraction (not recorded which). The receptors originated from a male donor with ankylosing spondylitis or in good health (not recorded which).

This clonotype has just a few counts. The gene calls are TRBV20-1 and TRBJ2-7, with 7 bases matching TRBD1. Looked up from germline, CDR1 is DFQATT and CDR2 is SNEGSKA (reference sequence). Trimming removed 1 base from V and 2 bases from J; junction bases left unmatched: 11. The length of the CDR3 is 16 residues. CDR3 sequence (DNA): TGCAGTGCTAGAGCCCGGGACAGTCCCCCCCCCTACGAGCAGTACTTC. Amino acid sequence: CSARARDSPPPYEQYF.

The J gene is TRBJ1-6, the V gene TRBV7-9; D perhaps matches TRBD1 (6 bases). The ends were cut back, 5 bases at V and 11 bases at J, with 16 bases in the middle. The CDR3 is 14 amino acids. In germline, CDR1 is SEHNR, CDR2 FQNEAQ (reference sequence). The CDR3 loop reads CASSPGGGQAPLHF. CDR3 in DNA: TGTGCCAGCAGCCCCGGGGGGGGGCAGGCACCCCTCCACTTT.

This clonotype has just a few counts. The CDR3 spells CASSPIAGATYEQYF. In DNA form, the CDR3 reads TGTGCCAGCTCACCTATAGCGGGGGCGACCTACGAGCAGTACTTC. The chain is built from TRBV18 and TRBJ2-7; 9 nucleotides agree with TRBD2. After removal of 3 bases from V and 2 bases from J, the junction contained 5 bases not matched to a gene. This CDR3 is 15 amino acids long. The germline V gene encodes CDR1 KGHSH and CDR2 LQKENI.

This clonotype was picked up a small number of times. This sequence joins TRBV12-3 or TRBV12-4 and TRBJ2-5; weak D call: TRBD1 (5 bases). V was shortened by 5 bases and J by 0 bases, with 7 bases between the two germline ends. This CDR3 has 13 residues. The CDR3 bases are TGTGCCAGCAGTCAGGGTTACCAAGAGACCCAGTACTTC. Residues: CASSQGYQETQYF.

The chain uses TRBV10-1 and TRBJ2-7; D assignment may be TRBD1 or TRBD2 (5 bases each). The germline gives CDR1 WNHNN, CDR2 SYGVQD (reference sequence). V was pared by 2 bases and J by 6 bases, with 14 bases between. This CDR3 contains 14 residues. In nucleotides, the CDR3 is TGCGCCAGCAGTGAGGGGGTGAGGGACGGCGAGCAGTACTTC. This sequence encodes CASSEGVRDGEQYF.

This clonotype was picked up a small number of times. The J gene is TRBJ1-6, the V gene TRBV4-2; 7 bases map to TRBD1. The V segment lost 2 bases and the J segment 5 bases; nucleotides outside the gene matches: 3. Germline V lookup: CDR1 LGHNA, CDR2 YNFKEQ. The CDR3 runs 15 residues. The CDR3 DNA reads as TGTGCCAGCAGCCAACTTGACAGGGATAATTCACCCCTCCACTTT. It translates to CASSQLDRDNSPLHF.

This clonotype was seen a handful of times. The genes are TRBV6-5 and TRBJ2-7; the D gene is possibly TRBD1 (6 bases). There are 15 residues in the CDR3. CDR1 is MNHEY, CDR2 SVGAGI, per germline. V was shortened by 0 bases and J by 5 bases, with 14 bases between the two germline ends. CDR3 DNA sequence: TGTGCCAGCAGTTACTCGAACGCAGGGGCGGACGAGCAGTACTTC. Amino acids: CASSYSNAGADEQYF.

V is TRBV28 and J is TRBJ2-7; no firm D call. The CDR3 runs to 14 residues. V was shortened by 2 bases and J by 2 bases, with 10 bases between the two germline ends. Germline-derived CDR1 and CDR2 are MDHEN and SYDVKM. This CDR3 is CASSLRRLTYEQYF. The CDR3 DNA is TGTGCCAGCAGTTTAAGACGGCTAACCTACGAGCAGTACTTC.